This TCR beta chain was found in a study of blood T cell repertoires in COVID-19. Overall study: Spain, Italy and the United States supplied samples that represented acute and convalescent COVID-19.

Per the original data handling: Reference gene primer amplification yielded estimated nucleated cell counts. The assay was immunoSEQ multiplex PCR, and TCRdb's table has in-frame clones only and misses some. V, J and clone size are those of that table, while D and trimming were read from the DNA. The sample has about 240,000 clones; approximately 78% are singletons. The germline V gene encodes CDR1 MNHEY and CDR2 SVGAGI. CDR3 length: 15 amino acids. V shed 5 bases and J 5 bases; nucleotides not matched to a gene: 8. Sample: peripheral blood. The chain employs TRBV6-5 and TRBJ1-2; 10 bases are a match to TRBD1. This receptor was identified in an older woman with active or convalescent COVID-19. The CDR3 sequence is CASSQTTGGGYGYTF. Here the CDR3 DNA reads TGTGCCAGCAGTCAAACGACAGGGGGCGGGTATGGCTACACCTTC.